These T cell receptor beta chains were read from a single sample in a study of naive CD8 T cells in extremely preterm neonates. The table came from immunoSEQ multiplex PCR; TCRdb's copy has only in-frame clones and leaves some out. The data show roughly 5,000 clones, 95% to 98% seen once. Material: naive CD8+ T cells from cord blood. The source is a newborn in good health. The CDR3 runs from the conserved cysteine through the conserved F or W. D genes are given only for firm matches. Size is stated for part of the rows, as once, few or many counts, or as a class when the clone is expanded.

>.|TRBJ2-3|TRBV5-8|.
CASSLGGSSTDTQYF
TGTGCCAGCAGCTTAGGGGGTTCTAGCACAGATACGCAGTATTTT
>.|TRBJ2-7|TRBV9|TRBD2
CASSVGTSGSYEQYF
TGTGCCAGCAGCGTAGGGACTAGCGGCTCCTACGAGCAGTACTTC
>.|TRBJ2-2|TRBV23-1|.
CASSQSSQLNTGELFF
TGCGCCAGCAGTCAATCGTCACAGTTAAACACCGGGGAGCTGTTTTTT
>.|TRBJ2-7|TRBV19|.
CASTSSYEQYF
TGTGCCAGTACTAGCTCCTACGAGCAGTACTTC
>.|TRBJ2-1|TRBV5-6|.
CASSPGRTYNEQFF
TGTGCCAGCAGCCCGGGGAGGACCTACAATGAGCAGTTCTTC
>.|TRBJ1-5|TRBV6-6|.
CASSYSIRYSNQPQHF
TGTGCCAGCAGTTACTCGATCCGGTATAGCAATCAGCCCCAGCATTTT
>.|TRBJ2-2|TRBV4-3|TRBD2
CASSQDRLAGITGELFF
TGCGCCAGCAGCCAAGATCGGCTAGCGGGTATCACCGGGGAGCTGTTTTTT
>once|TRBJ2-1|TRBV7-6|.
CASSLETSSYNEQFF
TGTGCCAGCAGCTTAGAAACGAGCTCCTACAATGAGCAGTTCTTC
>.|TRBJ1-3|TRBV15|.
CATSSGQSRNTIYF
TGTGCCACCAGCAGCGGACAGTCCCGAAACACCATATATTTT
>.|TRBJ2-2|TRBV27|.
CASSSTGFTGELFF
TGTGCCAGCAGTTCCACAGGTTTTACCGGGGAGCTGTTTTTT
>.|TRBJ1-5|TRBV28|TRBD1
CASSLDRALYSNQPQHF
TGTGCCAGCAGTTTGGACAGGGCCCTGTATAGCAATCAGCCCCAGCATTTT
>.|TRBJ2-7|TRBV4-3|TRBD2
CASSQDGTSGGDEQYF
TGCGCCAGCAGCCAGGACGGGACTAGCGGGGGAGACGAGCAGTACTTC
>.|TRBJ2-5|TRBV11-2|TRBD2
CASSFLAEETQYF
TGTGCCAGCAGCTTCCTAGCGGAAGAGACCCAGTACTTC
>.|TRBJ1-2|TRBV4-1|TRBD1
CASSHLPGQGSYGYTF
TGCGCCAGCAGCCACCTTCCGGGACAGGGGTCCTATGGCTACACCTTC
>once|TRBJ1-1|TRBV4-1|TRBD1
CASSPQGWDTEAFF
TGCGCCAGCAGCCCACAGGGGTGGGACACTGAAGCTTTCTTT
>.|TRBJ2-7|TRBV4-1|TRBD2
CASSQGRGGNYEQYF
TGCGCCAGCAGCCAAGGACGGGGGGGCAATTACGAGCAGTACTTC
>.|TRBJ2-7|TRBV4-3|.
CASSHVGGYEQYF
TGCGCCAGCAGCCATGTCGGGGGCTACGAGCAGTACTTC
>.|TRBJ2-7|TRBV4-1|.
CASSQVGGYEQYF
TGCGCCAGCAGCCAAGTGGGGGGCTACGAGCAGTACTTC
>once|TRBJ2-1|TRBV4-2|.
CASSQDTGDEQFF
TGTGCCAGCAGCCAAGATACTGGAGATGAGCAGTTCTTC
>.|TRBJ1-1|TRBV28|TRBD1
CASRGTGDTEAFF
TGTGCCAGCAGAGGCACAGGGGACACTGAAGCTTTCTTT
>.|TRBJ2-7|TRBV27|TRBD1
CASRPGQGGYEQYF
TGTGCCAGCAGACCGGGACAGGGGGGATACGAGCAGTACTTC
>.|TRBJ2-1|TRBV27|.
CASRLYGDEQFF
TGTGCCAGCAGGCTATACGGGGATGAGCAGTTCTTC
>.|TRBJ2-3|TRBV5-6|.
CASSLGADTQYF
TGTGCCAGCAGCTTGGGAGCAGATACGCAGTATTTT
>.|TRBJ2-1|TRBV5-1|TRBD2
CASTRHSGSNNEQFF
TGCGCCAGCACCCGTCATAGCGGGAGTAATAATGAGCAGTTCTTC
>.|TRBJ2-7|TRBV7-8|TRBD2
CASSELAGYSSYEQYF
TGTGCCAGCAGCGAGCTAGCGGGCTATAGCTCCTACGAGCAGTACTTC
>.|TRBJ1-1|TRBV23-1|TRBD1
CASSQSKKPGTVFNLNTEAFF
TGCGCCAGCAGTCAATCGAAGAAACCCGGGACAGTATTCAATCTGAACACTGAAGCTTTCTTT
>.|TRBJ2-3|TRBV19|.
CASSILATDTQYF
TGTGCCAGTAGTATACTAGCTACAGATACGCAGTATTTT
>.|TRBJ2-3|TRBV4-1|.
CASSQDGTGSTDTQYF
TGCGCCAGCAGCCAAGATGGGACTGGAAGCACAGATACGCAGTATTTT
>.|TRBJ1-2|TRBV29-1|TRBD1
CSVVTGQGYGYTF
TGCAGCGTTGTGACGGGACAGGGCTATGGCTACACCTTC
>.|TRBJ2-2|TRBV19|.
CASSMRAGELFF
TGTGCCAGTAGTATGAGGGCCGGGGAGCTGTTTTTT
>.|TRBJ2-7|TRBV19|TRBD1
CASSIAGGAYEQYF
TGTGCCAGTAGTATAGCAGGGGGCGCCTACGAGCAGTACTTC
>.|TRBJ2-1|TRBV2|.
CASSDSGDSYNEQFF
TGTGCCAGCAGTGACAGCGGCGACTCCTACAATGAGCAGTTCTTC
>once|TRBJ2-5|TRBV9|TRBD1
CASRGQGQETQYF
TGTGCCAGCAGGGGACAGGGACAAGAGACCCAGTACTTC
>.|TRBJ2-7|TRBV25-1|TRBD1
CASSPGTGPYEQYF
TGTGCCAGCAGTCCCGGGACAGGGCCGTACGAGCAGTACTTC
>.|TRBJ2-7|TRBV2|.
CASSEGRVVYEQYF
TGTGCCAGCAGTGAAGGGCGGGTAGTCTACGAGCAGTACTTC
>.|TRBJ2-7|TRBV11-2|TRBD1
CASSESRQGPYEQYF
TGTGCCAGCAGCGAGAGCCGACAGGGGCCCTACGAGCAGTACTTC
>.|TRBJ2-2|TRBV4-3|.
CASSQDQQGPLGPTGELFF
TGCGCCAGCAGCCAAGATCAGCAGGGGCCGCTTGGGCCCACCGGGGAGCTGTTTTTT
>few|TRBJ1-2|TRBV14|TRBD1
CASSQGWDSYGYTF
TGTGCCAGCAGCCAAGGATGGGACAGCTATGGCTACACCTTC
>.|TRBJ2-1|TRBV5-8|.
CASSLGGLFAEFF
TGTGCCAGCAGCTTGGGGGGGCTTTTCGCGGAGTTCTTC
>.|TRBJ2-3|TRBV4-3|TRBD2
CASSQDSGGATDTQYF
TGCGCCAGCAGCCAAGATAGCGGGGGGGCCACAGATACGCAGTATTTT
>.|TRBJ2-5|TRBV4-3|TRBD2
CASSQDQAGEETQYF
TGCGCCAGCAGCCAAGATCAAGCGGGAGAGGAGACCCAGTACTTC
>.|TRBJ2-7|TRBV2|TRBD1
CASTEGQSYEQYF
TGTGCCAGCACCGAGGGACAGTCCTACGAGCAGTACTTC
>.|TRBJ2-7|TRBV5-6|.
CASSLGHLSYEQYF
TGTGCCAGCAGCCTTGGACATCTCTCCTACGAGCAGTACTTC
>once|TRBJ1-2|TRBV4-1|TRBD1
CASSQEGTGAYGYTF
TGCGCCAGCAGCCAAGAAGGGACAGGGGCCTATGGCTACACCTTC
>.|TRBJ1-2|TRBV9|TRBD1
CASSGSPLTGGNGYTF
TGTGCCAGCAGCGGTAGCCCCTTGACAGGGGGGAACGGCTACACCTTC
>once|TRBJ1-1|TRBV19|.
CASSIGGVEAFF
TGTGCCAGTAGTATTGGAGGGGTCGAAGCTTTCTTT